The T cell receptor beta chain described here comes from a study of CXCR3-negative and CXCR3-positive naive CD8 T cells. Study outcomes and limitations: For memory CD8+ cells diversity was much lower, but both naive subsets had comparably high diversity. TRB CDR3s were more hydrophobic in CXCR3-positive than in CXCR3-negative naive cells.

It was by 5' RACE with UMI labels that the TRB cDNA libraries were prepared. TCRdb re-called the 5' RACE reads, yielding one record per CDR3 amino acid sequence without DNA. The sample has over 95,000 distinct CDR3 sequences. This CDR3 has 13 amino acids. Germline V CDR1 and CDR2: MDHEN, SYDVKM. A word on this clonotype: No antigen is known for it.

The source of this sequence is a human donor in good health. Some clones in this sample may be carry-over from other donors' samples. V and J are TRBV28 and TRBJ2-7; there is no DNA to check the TCRdb D call of TRBD1. The specimen was naive CXCR3+ CD8+ T cells from blood. Subset denoted: CD45RO-CCR7+CD27+CD95- naive CD8+ T cells expressing CXCR3 (TNR3+). This chain's CDR3 is CASSQTGPYEQYF.